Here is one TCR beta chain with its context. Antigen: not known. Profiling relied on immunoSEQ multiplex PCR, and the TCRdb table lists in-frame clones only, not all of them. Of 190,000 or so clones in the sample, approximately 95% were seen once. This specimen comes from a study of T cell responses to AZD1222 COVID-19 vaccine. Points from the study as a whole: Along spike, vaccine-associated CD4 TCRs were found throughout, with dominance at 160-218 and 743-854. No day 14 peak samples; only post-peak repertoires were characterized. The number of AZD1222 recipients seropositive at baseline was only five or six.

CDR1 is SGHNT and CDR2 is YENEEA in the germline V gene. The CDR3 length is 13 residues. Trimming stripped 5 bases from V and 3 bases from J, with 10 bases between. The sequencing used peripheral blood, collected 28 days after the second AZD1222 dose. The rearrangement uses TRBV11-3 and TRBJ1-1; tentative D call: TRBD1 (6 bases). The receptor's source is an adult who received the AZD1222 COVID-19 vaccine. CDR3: CASSPGADTEAFF. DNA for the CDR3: TGTGCCAGCAGCCCAGGGGCGGACACTGAAGCTTTCTTT.